Listed below are T cell receptor beta chains from one sample, sequenced in a study of cytomegalovirus exposure and HLA in healthy donors. Profiled with immunoSEQ multiplex PCR; TCRdb holds only in-frame clones, not every one. The sample includes roughly 200,000 clones, around nine tenths of them seen just once. The sequenced material came from PBMCs. Receptors were obtained from a man between 25 and 39 years old in good health and CMV-seropositive. The CDR3 runs from the conserved cysteine through the conserved F or W. The order of the fields is V gene, J gene, D gene, clone size, CDR3 protein, CDR3 DNA. D genes are given only for firm matches. Not every row has a clone size; where given, it reads once, few, many or a size class.

v_call: TRBV7-2
j_call: TRBJ2-3
d_call: TRBD2
clone_size: NA
cdr3_aa: CASSPPGTSDTDTQYF
cdr3_nt: TGTGCCAGCAGCCCCCCCGGGACTAGCGATACAGATACGCAGTATTTT

v_call: TRBV2
j_call: TRBJ2-2
d_call: NA
clone_size: few
cdr3_aa: CASSDPRKNTGELFF
cdr3_nt: TGTGCCAGCAGTGACCCGCGGAAGAACACCGGGGAGCTGTTTTTT

v_call: TRBV27
j_call: TRBJ2-7
d_call: TRBD1
clone_size: once
cdr3_aa: CASSLYLPQKQGAPYEQYF
cdr3_nt: TGTGCCAGCAGTTTATACCTCCCCCAGAAGCAGGGGGCGCCCTACGAGCAGTACTTC

v_call: TRBV9
j_call: TRBJ2-1
d_call: NA
clone_size: NA
cdr3_aa: CASSTTSHREQFF
cdr3_nt: TGTGCCAGCAGCACCACCTCGCATAGGGAGCAGTTCTTC

v_call: TRBV30
j_call: TRBJ2-1
d_call: NA
clone_size: NA
cdr3_aa: CAWSVLTTYNEQFF
cdr3_nt: TGTGCCTGGAGTGTACTAACTACCTACAATGAGCAGTTCTTC

v_call: TRBV7-9
j_call: TRBJ1-5
d_call: TRBD1
clone_size: NA
cdr3_aa: CASSLSGQDNQPQHF
cdr3_nt: TGTGCCAGCAGCTTATCTGGACAGGACAATCAGCCCCAGCATTTT

v_call: TRBV6-1
j_call: TRBJ1-5
d_call: NA
clone_size: NA
cdr3_aa: CASSEEGVGNQPQHF
cdr3_nt: TGTGCCAGCAGTGAAGAGGGGGTCGGCAATCAGCCCCAGCATTTT

v_call: TRBV18
j_call: TRBJ2-2
d_call: NA
clone_size: NA
cdr3_aa: CASSPIEIGELFF
cdr3_nt: TGTGCCAGCTCACCAATCGAGATCGGGGAGCTGTTTTTT

v_call: TRBV2
j_call: TRBJ1-4
d_call: TRBD1
clone_size: NA
cdr3_aa: CASSQDRGQGVWEKLFF
cdr3_nt: TGTGCCAGCAGCCAGGACAGGGGGCAAGGGGTTTGGGAAAAACTGTTTTTT

v_call: TRBV19
j_call: TRBJ2-7
d_call: TRBD2
clone_size: NA
cdr3_aa: CASSTLAGATYEQYF
cdr3_nt: TGTGCCAGTAGTACACTAGCGGGAGCGACGTACGAGCAGTACTTC

v_call: TRBV7-9
j_call: TRBJ1-2
d_call: NA
clone_size: NA
cdr3_aa: CASSLARRGGYTF
cdr3_nt: TGTGCCAGCAGCTTAGCAAGGCGGGGAGGCTACACCTTC

v_call: TRBV13
j_call: TRBJ2-3
d_call: NA
clone_size: NA
cdr3_aa: CASSLDGTSTDTQYF
cdr3_nt: TGTGCCAGCAGCTTAGATGGTACTAGCACAGATACGCAGTATTTT

v_call: TRBV27
j_call: TRBJ2-1
d_call: TRBD2
clone_size: NA
cdr3_aa: CASSLPGLAGTGSYNEQFF
cdr3_nt: TGTGCCAGCAGTTTACCCGGACTAGCGGGAACAGGCTCCTACAATGAGCAGTTCTTC

v_call: TRBV2
j_call: TRBJ2-7
d_call: TRBD2
clone_size: NA
cdr3_aa: CASSSRGGSGRTEQYF
cdr3_nt: TGTGCCAGCAGTTCGCGGGGGGGGTCGGGACGGACCGAGCAGTACTTC

v_call: TRBV29-1
j_call: TRBJ2-1
d_call: NA
clone_size: NA
cdr3_aa: CSVHGLSSNEQFF
cdr3_nt: TGCAGCGTTCATGGACTCTCTTCAAATGAGCAGTTCTTC

v_call: TRBV19
j_call: TRBJ1-4
d_call: NA
clone_size: NA
cdr3_aa: CASSMFSQGRNEKLFF
cdr3_nt: TGTGCCAGTAGTATGTTTTCTCAGGGCCGAAATGAAAAACTGTTTTTT

v_call: TRBV28
j_call: TRBJ1-3
d_call: NA
clone_size: NA
cdr3_aa: CASSLSSLGNTIYF
cdr3_nt: TGTGCCAGCAGTTTATCCAGCCTTGGAAACACCATATATTTT

v_call: TRBV15
j_call: TRBJ1-2
d_call: NA
clone_size: NA
cdr3_aa: CATSRDPPGARGYTF
cdr3_nt: TGTGCCACCAGCAGAGATCCGCCGGGGGCTCGCGGCTACACCTTC

v_call: TRBV6-5
j_call: TRBJ2-7
d_call: NA
clone_size: NA
cdr3_aa: CASSSQGHHYEQYF
cdr3_nt: TGTGCCAGCAGTAGCCAGGGACACCACTACGAGCAGTACTTC

v_call: TRBV2
j_call: TRBJ2-7
d_call: NA
clone_size: NA
cdr3_aa: CASSHQRASAVEQYF
cdr3_nt: TGTGCCAGCAGTCACCAACGGGCCTCGGCCGTGGAGCAGTACTTC

v_call: TRBV29-1
j_call: TRBJ1-4
d_call: NA
clone_size: NA
cdr3_aa: CSVRWGSEKLFF
cdr3_nt: TGCAGCGTTAGGTGGGGCAGTGAAAAACTGTTTTTT

v_call: TRBV6-5
j_call: TRBJ1-5
d_call: NA
clone_size: NA
cdr3_aa: CASSYRVSHQPQHF
cdr3_nt: TGTGCCAGCAGTTACAGGGTTTCCCATCAGCCCCAGCATTTT

v_call: TRBV12-5
j_call: TRBJ1-5
d_call: NA
clone_size: NA
cdr3_aa: CASGRGLDQPQHF
cdr3_nt: TGTGCTAGTGGTCGCGGACTGGATCAGCCCCAGCATTTT

v_call: TRBV7-7
j_call: TRBJ2-5
d_call: NA
clone_size: NA
cdr3_aa: CASSLDPGAETQYF
cdr3_nt: TGTGCTAGCAGCTTAGACCCCGGCGCCGAGACCCAGTACTTC

v_call: TRBV19
j_call: TRBJ2-7
d_call: NA
clone_size: NA
cdr3_aa: CASMGRVPYEQYF
cdr3_nt: TGTGCCAGTATGGGTAGGGTACCCTACGAGCAGTACTTC

v_call: TRBV6-1
j_call: TRBJ2-3
d_call: TRBD2
clone_size: once
cdr3_aa: CASSDLAAGSTDTQYF
cdr3_nt: TGTGCCAGCAGTGATTTGGCAGCGGGATCCACAGATACGCAGTATTTT

v_call: TRBV27
j_call: TRBJ2-7
d_call: TRBD2
clone_size: NA
cdr3_aa: CASSTAGTSGSKEQYF
cdr3_nt: TGTGCCAGCAGTACTGCCGGGACTAGCGGGAGTAAAGAGCAGTACTTC

v_call: TRBV9
j_call: TRBJ2-6
d_call: NA
clone_size: once
cdr3_aa: CASSVDAGANVLTF
cdr3_nt: TGTGCCAGCAGCGTAGATGCTGGGGCCAACGTCCTGACTTTC

v_call: TRBV15
j_call: TRBJ2-1
d_call: TRBD2
clone_size: NA
cdr3_aa: CATSKGLAGDSVYNEQFF
cdr3_nt: TGTGCCACCAGCAAGGGACTAGCGGGAGATTCGGTCTACAATGAGCAGTTCTTC

v_call: TRBV28
j_call: TRBJ1-5
d_call: NA
clone_size: NA
cdr3_aa: CASSLTFRNQPQHF
cdr3_nt: TGTGCCAGCAGTTTAACCTTCAGAAATCAGCCCCAGCATTTT

v_call: TRBV6-5
j_call: TRBJ1-3
d_call: TRBD1
clone_size: NA
cdr3_aa: CASSFTTGVGNTIYF
cdr3_nt: TGTGCCAGCAGTTTCACCACAGGGGTCGGAAACACCATATATTTT

v_call: TRBV27
j_call: TRBJ1-2
d_call: NA
clone_size: once
cdr3_aa: CASSSDRSNYGYTF
cdr3_nt: TGTGCCAGCAGCTCCGACAGGTCTAACTATGGCTACACCTTC

v_call: TRBV6-1
j_call: TRBJ2-3
d_call: TRBD2
clone_size: few
cdr3_aa: CATGTSGTSTQYF
cdr3_nt: TGTGCGACCGGGACTAGCGGGACCTCGACGCAGTATTTT

v_call: TRBV7-3
j_call: TRBJ2-1
d_call: NA
clone_size: NA
cdr3_aa: CASSFTGGDLDEQFF
cdr3_nt: TGTGCCAGCAGCTTCACGGGGGGCGACCTGGATGAGCAGTTCTTC

v_call: TRBV7-9
j_call: TRBJ1-2
d_call: TRBD1
clone_size: few
cdr3_aa: CASSLLDRDRVSGYTF
cdr3_nt: TGTGCCAGCAGCTTACTCGACCGGGACAGGGTTAGTGGCTACACCTTC

v_call: TRBV18
j_call: TRBJ1-2
d_call: NA
clone_size: NA
cdr3_aa: CASSPGKTNYGYTF
cdr3_nt: TGTGCCAGCTCACCAGGGAAAACTAACTATGGCTACACCTTC

v_call: TRBV7-6
j_call: TRBJ1-4
d_call: NA
clone_size: NA
cdr3_aa: CASSSHLQGTSNEKLFF
cdr3_nt: TGTGCCAGCAGCTCGCACTTGCAGGGGACTTCTAATGAAAAACTGTTTTTT

v_call: TRBV5-4
j_call: TRBJ2-3
d_call: NA
clone_size: NA
cdr3_aa: CASSLGGTDTQYF
cdr3_nt: TGTGCCAGCAGCTTGGGCGGGACAGATACGCAGTATTTT

v_call: TRBV6-5
j_call: TRBJ2-5
d_call: NA
clone_size: NA
cdr3_aa: CASSSSGSLAQETQYF
cdr3_nt: TGTGCCAGCAGTTCCTCCGGTAGCTTGGCCCAAGAGACCCAGTACTTC

v_call: TRBV5-4
j_call: TRBJ2-3
d_call: NA
clone_size: NA
cdr3_aa: CASSLGSASLGTQYF
cdr3_nt: TGTGCCAGCAGCTTGGGTAGCGCCTCCCTGGGTACGCAGTATTTT

v_call: TRBV27
j_call: TRBJ2-3
d_call: TRBD2
clone_size: NA
cdr3_aa: CASSLSLRLAGGRDTQYF
cdr3_nt: TGTGCCAGCAGTTTATCCCTGAGGCTAGCGGGGGGCAGGGATACGCAGTATTTT